What follows is one T cell receptor (beta chain) and its context. The V and J ends lost 8 bases and 2 bases respectively, with 16 bases between them. There are 15 residues in the CDR3. Germline V gives CDR1 MNHEY, CDR2 SVGAGI. This record belongs to a study of blood T cell repertoires in COVID-19. As for the study in general: COVID-19 samples, acute and convalescent, were from the United States, Italy and Spain. T cells, B-cell-depleted T cells, or PBMCs provided the cDNA or gDNA that served as material.

Authors' processing steps: From reference gene primer amplification, estimates of nucleated cell counts were derived. Some clones are missing from TCRdb's copy, which holds only in-frame ones; the method was immunoSEQ multiplex PCR. The V and J calls and clone size come from that table; D and trimming were worked out from the DNA. The table shows around 250,000 clones, with about 83% occurring only once. This chain uses TRBV6-5 with TRBJ1-5, with a possible D match to TRBD1 (6 bases). The TCR comes from an older man with acute or convalescent COVID-19. Sequencing input: peripheral blood. The CDR3 DNA reads TGTGCCAGCGGCGGCGGGGGCCAGGGCAATCAGCCCCAGCATTTT. Translated: CASGGGGQGNQPQHF.